Detailed here is one TCR beta chain. The target antigen is unknown. The V gene lost 6 bases and the J gene lost 2 bases, with 17 bases spanning the gap. The CDR3 consists of 15 residues. Germline values: CDR1 SGHRS, CDR2 YFSETQ. The sample comes from a study of cytomegalovirus exposure and HLA in healthy donors. Study findings and constraints: In a later analysis, TCR beta V- and J-gene trimming showed a link to a missense DCLRE1C variant.

Healthy bone marrow donors made up the cohort. Primers included in the PCR were 60 Vbeta and 13 Jbeta primers. TCRdb's table, derived via immunoSEQ multiplex PCR, lists solely in-frame clones and lacks some. The sample shows some 200,000 clones, 82% of them seen only once. This receptor was taken from a boy aged 2 to 10 in good health and CMV-seronegative. Sequencing used PBMCs. The chain is built from TRBV5-1 and TRBJ1-1; weak D call: TRBD1 (5 bases). The CDR3 nucleotides read TGCGCCAGCACAAGGGGCGATCCTCGAAACACTGAAGCTTTCTTT. Its protein is CASTRGDPRNTEAFF.